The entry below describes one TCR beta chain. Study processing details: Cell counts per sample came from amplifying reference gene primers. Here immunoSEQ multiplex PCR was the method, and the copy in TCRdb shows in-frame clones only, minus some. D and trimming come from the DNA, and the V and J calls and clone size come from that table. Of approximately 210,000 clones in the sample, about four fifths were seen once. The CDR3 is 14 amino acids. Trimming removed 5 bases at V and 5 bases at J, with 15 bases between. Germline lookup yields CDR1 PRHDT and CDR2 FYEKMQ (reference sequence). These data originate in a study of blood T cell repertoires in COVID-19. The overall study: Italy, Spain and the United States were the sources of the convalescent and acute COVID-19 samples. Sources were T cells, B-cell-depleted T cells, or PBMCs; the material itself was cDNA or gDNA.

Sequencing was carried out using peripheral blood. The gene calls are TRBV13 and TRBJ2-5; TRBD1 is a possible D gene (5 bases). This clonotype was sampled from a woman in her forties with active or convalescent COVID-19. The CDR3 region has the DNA TGTGCCAGCAGCCGCATAGGGGTTCAGGAGACCCAGTACTTC. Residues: CASSRIGVQETQYF.